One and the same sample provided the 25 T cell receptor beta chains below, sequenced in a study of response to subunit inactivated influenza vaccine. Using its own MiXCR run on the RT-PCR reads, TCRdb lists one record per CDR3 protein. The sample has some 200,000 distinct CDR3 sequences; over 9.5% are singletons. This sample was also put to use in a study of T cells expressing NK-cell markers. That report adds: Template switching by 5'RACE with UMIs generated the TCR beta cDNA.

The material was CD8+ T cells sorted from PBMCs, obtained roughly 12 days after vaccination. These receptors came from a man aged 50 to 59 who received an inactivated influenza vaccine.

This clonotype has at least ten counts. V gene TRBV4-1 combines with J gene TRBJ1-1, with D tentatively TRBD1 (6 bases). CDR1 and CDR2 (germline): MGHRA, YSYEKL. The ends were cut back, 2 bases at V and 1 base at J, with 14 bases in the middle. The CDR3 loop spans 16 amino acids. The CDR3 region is CASSQTPGHPNTEAFF. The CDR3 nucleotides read TGCGCCAGCAGCCAAACCCCGGGACACCCGAACACTGAAGCTTTCTTT.

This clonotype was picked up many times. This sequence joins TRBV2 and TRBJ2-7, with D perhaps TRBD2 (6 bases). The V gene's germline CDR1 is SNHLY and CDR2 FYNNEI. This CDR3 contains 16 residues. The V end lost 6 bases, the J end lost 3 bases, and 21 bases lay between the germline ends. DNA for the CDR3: TGTGCCAGCAGCGAACTACCCGGGACTGGGGGCTACGAGCAGTACTTC. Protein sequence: CASSELPGTGGYEQYF.

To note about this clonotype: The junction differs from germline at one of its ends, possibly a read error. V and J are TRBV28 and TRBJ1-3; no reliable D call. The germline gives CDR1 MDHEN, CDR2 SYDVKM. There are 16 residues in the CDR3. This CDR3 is CASTLTFTYSGNTIYF. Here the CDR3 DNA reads TGTGCCAGCACTTTAACTTTTACTTACTCTGGAAACACCATATATTTT.

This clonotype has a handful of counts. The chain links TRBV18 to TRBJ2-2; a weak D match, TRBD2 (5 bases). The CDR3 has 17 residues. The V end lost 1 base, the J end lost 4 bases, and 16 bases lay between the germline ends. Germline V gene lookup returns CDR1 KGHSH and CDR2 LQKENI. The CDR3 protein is CASSPRPGEGGTGELFF. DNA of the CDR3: TGTGCCAGCTCACCACGACCCGGGGAAGGTGGCACCGGGGAGCTGTTTTTT.

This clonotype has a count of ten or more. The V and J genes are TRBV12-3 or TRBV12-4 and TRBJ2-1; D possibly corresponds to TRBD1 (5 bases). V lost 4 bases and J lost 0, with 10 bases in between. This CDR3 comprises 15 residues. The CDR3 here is CASSSGFSSYNEQFF. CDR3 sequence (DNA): TGTGCCAGCAGTTCAGGGTTCAGCTCCTACAATGAGCAGTTCTTC.

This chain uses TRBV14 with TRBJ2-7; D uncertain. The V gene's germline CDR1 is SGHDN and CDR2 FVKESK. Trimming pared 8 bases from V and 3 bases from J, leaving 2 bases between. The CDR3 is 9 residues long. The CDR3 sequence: CASGYEQYF. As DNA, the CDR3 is TGTGCCAGCGGCTACGAGCAGTACTTC.

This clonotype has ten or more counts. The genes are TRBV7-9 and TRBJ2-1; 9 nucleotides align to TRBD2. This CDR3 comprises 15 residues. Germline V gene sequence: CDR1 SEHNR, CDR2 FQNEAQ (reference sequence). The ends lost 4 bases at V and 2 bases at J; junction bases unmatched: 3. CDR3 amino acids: CASSSAGGPYNEQFF. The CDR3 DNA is TGTGCCAGCAGCTCGGCGGGAGGGCCCTACAATGAGCAGTTCTTC.

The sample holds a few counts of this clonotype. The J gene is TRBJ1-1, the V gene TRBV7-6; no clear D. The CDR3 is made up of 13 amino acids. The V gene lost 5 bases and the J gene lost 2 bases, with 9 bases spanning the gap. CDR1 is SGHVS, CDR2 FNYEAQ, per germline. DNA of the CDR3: TGTGCCAGCAGCCCGAATTACAACACTGAAGCTTTCTTT. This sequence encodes CASSPNYNTEAFF.

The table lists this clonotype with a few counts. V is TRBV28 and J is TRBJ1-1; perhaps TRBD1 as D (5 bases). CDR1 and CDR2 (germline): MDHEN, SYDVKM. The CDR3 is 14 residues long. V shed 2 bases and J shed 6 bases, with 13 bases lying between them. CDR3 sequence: CASSLTGLGAEAFF. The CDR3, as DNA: TGTGCCAGCAGTTTAACGGGTCTAGGGGCTGAAGCTTTCTTT.

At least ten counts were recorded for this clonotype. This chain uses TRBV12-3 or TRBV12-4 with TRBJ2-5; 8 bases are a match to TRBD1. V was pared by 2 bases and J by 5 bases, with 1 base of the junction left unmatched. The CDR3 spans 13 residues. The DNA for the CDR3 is TGTGCCAGCAGTTTAACAGGGGGGGAGACCCAGTACTTC. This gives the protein CASSLTGGETQYF.

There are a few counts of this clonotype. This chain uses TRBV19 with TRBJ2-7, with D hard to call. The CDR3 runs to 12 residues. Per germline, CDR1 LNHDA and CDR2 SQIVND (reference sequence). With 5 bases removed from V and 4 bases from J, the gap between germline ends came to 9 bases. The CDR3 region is CASSGGMYEQYF. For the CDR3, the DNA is TGTGCCAGTAGTGGTGGGATGTACGAGCAGTACTTC.

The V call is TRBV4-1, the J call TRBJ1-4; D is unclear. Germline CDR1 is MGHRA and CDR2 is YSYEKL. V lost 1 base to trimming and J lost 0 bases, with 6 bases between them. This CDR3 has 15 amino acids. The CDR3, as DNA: TGCGCCAGCAGCCAAGCGAAGCCAACTAATGAAAAACTGTTTTTT. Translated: CASSQAKPTNEKLFF.

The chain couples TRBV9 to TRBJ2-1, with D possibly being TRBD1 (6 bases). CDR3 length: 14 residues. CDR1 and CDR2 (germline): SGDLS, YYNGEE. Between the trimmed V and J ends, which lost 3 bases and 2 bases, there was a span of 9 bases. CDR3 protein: CASSETGTYNEQFF. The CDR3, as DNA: TGTGCCAGCAGCGAGACAGGAACCTACAATGAGCAGTTCTTC.

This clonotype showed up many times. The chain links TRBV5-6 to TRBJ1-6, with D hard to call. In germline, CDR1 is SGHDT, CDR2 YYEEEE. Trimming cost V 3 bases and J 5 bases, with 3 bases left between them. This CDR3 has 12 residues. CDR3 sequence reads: CASSSDNSPLHF. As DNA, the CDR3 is TGTGCCAGCAGCTCGGATAATTCACCCCTCCACTTT.

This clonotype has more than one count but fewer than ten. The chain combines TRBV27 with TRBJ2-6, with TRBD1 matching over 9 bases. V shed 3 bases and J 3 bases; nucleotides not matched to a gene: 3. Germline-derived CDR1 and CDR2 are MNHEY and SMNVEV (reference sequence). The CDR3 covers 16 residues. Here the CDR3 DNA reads TGTGCCAGCAGTTTTACAGGGGGCAGTGGGGCCAACGTCCTGACTTTC. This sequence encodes CASSFTGGSGANVLTF.

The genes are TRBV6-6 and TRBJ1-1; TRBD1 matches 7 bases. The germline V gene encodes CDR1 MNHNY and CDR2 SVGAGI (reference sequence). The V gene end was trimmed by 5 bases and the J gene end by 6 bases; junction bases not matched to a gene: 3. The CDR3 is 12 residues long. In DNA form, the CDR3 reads TGTGCCAGCAGTGGGACAGTGCCTGAAGCTTTCTTT. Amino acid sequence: CASSGTVPEAFF.

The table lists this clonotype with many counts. CDR3 nucleotides: TGTGCCAGCAGCTTTAACTTGTGGGAGAGCTCCTACGAGCAGTACTTC. Amino acids: CASSFNLWESSYEQYF. The V call is TRBV7-2, the J call TRBJ2-7, with TRBD2 as a possible D gene (5 bases). The CDR3 has 16 residues. Germline-derived CDR1 and CDR2 are SGHTA and FQGNSA. The ends were cut back, 3 bases at V and 0 bases at J, with 15 bases in the middle.

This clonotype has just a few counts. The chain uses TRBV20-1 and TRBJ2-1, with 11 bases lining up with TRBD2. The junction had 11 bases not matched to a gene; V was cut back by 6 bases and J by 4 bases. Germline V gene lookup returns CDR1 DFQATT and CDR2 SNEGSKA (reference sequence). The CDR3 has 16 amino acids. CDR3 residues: CSAQAGTSGPYNEQFF. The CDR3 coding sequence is TGCAGTGCCCAGGCGGGGACTAGCGGTCCTTACAATGAGCAGTTCTTC.

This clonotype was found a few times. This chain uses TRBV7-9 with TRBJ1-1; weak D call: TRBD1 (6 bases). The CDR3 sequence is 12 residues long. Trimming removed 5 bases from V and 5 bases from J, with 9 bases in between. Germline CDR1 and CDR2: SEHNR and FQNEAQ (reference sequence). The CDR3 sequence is CASSVTGTEAFF. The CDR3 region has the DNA TGTGCCAGCAGCGTGACAGGAACTGAAGCTTTCTTT.

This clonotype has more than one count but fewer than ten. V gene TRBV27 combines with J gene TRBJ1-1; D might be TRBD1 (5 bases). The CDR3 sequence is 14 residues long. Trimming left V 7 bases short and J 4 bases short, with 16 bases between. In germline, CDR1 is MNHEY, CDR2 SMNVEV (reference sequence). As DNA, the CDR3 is TGTGCCAGCACCTCTAGGGACGGCACCACTGAAGCTTTCTTT. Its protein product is CASTSRDGTTEAFF.

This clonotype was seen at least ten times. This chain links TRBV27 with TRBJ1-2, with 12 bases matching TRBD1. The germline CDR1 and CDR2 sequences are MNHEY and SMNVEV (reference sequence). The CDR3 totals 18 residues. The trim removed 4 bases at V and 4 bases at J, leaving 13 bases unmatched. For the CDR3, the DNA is TGTGCCAGCAGTTATGCCCCGGGACAGGGGGCGGGAAGCTATGGCTACACCTTC. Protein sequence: CASSYAPGQGAGSYGYTF.

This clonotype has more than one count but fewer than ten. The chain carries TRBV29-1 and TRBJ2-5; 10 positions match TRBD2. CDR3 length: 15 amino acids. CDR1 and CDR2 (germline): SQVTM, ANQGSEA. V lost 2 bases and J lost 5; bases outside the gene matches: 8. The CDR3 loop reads CSVEKSSGGGETQYF. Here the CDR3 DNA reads TGCAGCGTTGAAAAGTCTAGCGGGGGTGGGGAGACCCAGTACTTC.

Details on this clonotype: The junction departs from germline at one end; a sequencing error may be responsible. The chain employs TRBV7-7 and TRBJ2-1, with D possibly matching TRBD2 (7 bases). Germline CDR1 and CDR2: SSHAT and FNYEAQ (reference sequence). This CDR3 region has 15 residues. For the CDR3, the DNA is TGTGCTAGCAGCTGGGGGGGGGCCTTTTTAAATGAGCAGTTCTTC. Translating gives CASSWGGAFLNEQFF.

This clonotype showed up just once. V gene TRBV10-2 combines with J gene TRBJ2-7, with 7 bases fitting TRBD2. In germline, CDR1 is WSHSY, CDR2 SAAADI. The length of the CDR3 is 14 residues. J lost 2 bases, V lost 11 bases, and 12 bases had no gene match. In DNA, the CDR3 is TGCGCCTGCGACGGGGCCAGCGGGGCCTACGAGCAGTACTTC. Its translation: CACDGASGAYEQYF.

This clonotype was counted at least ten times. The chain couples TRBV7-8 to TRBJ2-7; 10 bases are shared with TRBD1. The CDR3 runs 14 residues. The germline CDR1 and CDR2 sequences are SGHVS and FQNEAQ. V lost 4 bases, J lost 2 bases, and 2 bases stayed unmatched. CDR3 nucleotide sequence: TGTGCCAGCAGCTGGACAGGGGGGACCTACGAGCAGTACTTC. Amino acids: CASSWTGGTYEQYF. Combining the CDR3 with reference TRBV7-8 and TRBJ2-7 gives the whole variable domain GAGVSQSPRYKVAKRGQDVALRCDPISGHVSLFWYQQALGQGPEFLTYFQNEAQLDKSGLPSDRFFAERPEGSVSTLKIQRTQQEDSAVYLCASSWTGGTYEQYFGPGTRLTVT.